The sequence of this TCR beta chain was determined in a study of blood T cell repertoires in COVID-19. J lost 8 bases, V lost 5 bases, and 11 bases had no gene match. The CDR3 loop spans 14 amino acids. The germline gives CDR1 SGHTA, CDR2 FQGNSA. How the authors handled the data: Estimates of nucleated cell counts were drawn from the amplification of reference gene primers. Assay used: immunoSEQ multiplex PCR; TCRdb lists only in-frame clones, some missing. Clone size and the V and J calls come from that table; the DNA yielded D and trimming. The profile shows about 410,000 clones, around 89% of them singletons.

Sequencing was carried out using peripheral blood. The chain has TRBV7-2 and TRBJ1-2; TRBD1 matches 7 bases. The sequence was collected from a woman in her 40s with COVID-19, enrolled during active disease. Here the CDR3 reads CASSPRDSPLGYTF. CDR3 DNA sequence: TGTGCCAGCAGCCCCAGGGACAGCCCCCTAGGCTACACCTTC. The variable domain in full, completed from reference TRBV7-2 and TRBJ1-2, reads GAGVSQSPSNKVTEKGKDVELRCDPISGHTALYWYRQSLGQGLEFLIYFQGNSAPDKSGLPSDRFSAERTGGSVSTLTIQRTQQEDSAVYLCASSPRDSPLGYTFGSGTRLTVV.